Listed below are T cell receptor beta chains from one sample, sequenced in a study of T cells after posttransplantation cyclophosphamide. The protocol was immunoSEQ multiplex PCR, while the TCRdb copy is restricted to in-frame clones and leaves out a portion. This sample comprises 20,000 to 25,000 clones, none seen once only. The sequencing used PBMCs, collected after allogeneic stem cell transplant with posttransplant cyclophosphamide. Source of these receptors: a male patient in his late teens or twenties who received an allogeneic stem cell transplant from a related donor, was CMV-positive, and had no GVHD. Part of the T cell pool may stem from the graft donor. Each CDR3 is given with its conserved first and last residue. The D gene is left open where the match is weak. Clone size, where shown, is once, few, many, or a class for clones that have expanded.

clone_size,v_call,d_call,j_call,cdr3_nt,cdr3_aa
many,TRBV28,TRBD2,TRBJ2-7,TGTGCCAGCAGCAGACTAGCGGCTCCCTACGAGCAGTACTTC,CASSRLAAPYEQYF
many,TRBV23-1,TRBD1,TRBJ1-4,TGCGCCAGCAGTCAATCAAGAGGGGGACAGGGCTCATCTAACGAAAAACTGTTTTTT,CASSQSRGGQGSSNEKLFF
.,TRBV7-9,.,TRBJ1-1,TGTGCCAGCAGCTCAGGACTGGGAGACACTGAAGCTTTCTTT,CASSSGLGDTEAFF
many,TRBV29-1,.,TRBJ2-7,TGCAGCGTTCACGACGCGGGCGAGCAGTACTTC,CSVHDAGEQYF
many,TRBV7-8,TRBD2,TRBJ2-5,TGTGCCAGCAGCCCACCGGGACGTCGAGGAAGGACTAGCGTCCAAGAGACCCAGTACTTC,CASSPPGRRGRTSVQETQYF
many,TRBV7-2,TRBD1,TRBJ1-2,TGTGCCAGCAGCTTAGTCCCCAGGGGGACTAACTATGGCTACACCTTC,CASSLVPRGTNYGYTF
many,TRBV6-1,.,TRBJ1-3,TGTGCCACGTCTGGAAACACCATATATTTT,CATSGNTIYF
many,TRBV19,.,TRBJ2-1,TGTGCCAGTACCCGCTACAATGAGCAGTTCTTC,CASTRYNEQFF
many,TRBV11-2,.,TRBJ1-1,TGTGCCAGCAGCGCCTTGGACAGCATGAACACTGAAGCTTTCTTT,CASSALDSMNTEAFF
many,TRBV6-5,.,TRBJ1-3,TGTGCCAGCAAACGAGACATCTCTGGAAACACCATATATTTT,CASKRDISGNTIYF
many,TRBV9,TRBD2,TRBJ2-1,TGTGCCAGCAGCTCTCGACTAGCGGGGTATCCTAATGAGCAGTTCTTC,CASSSRLAGYPNEQFF
many,TRBV7-2,TRBD1,TRBJ2-7,TGTGCCAGCAGCCCTACGGACAACAGGGGGCTTTCCTACGAGCAGTACTTC,CASSPTDNRGLSYEQYF
many,TRBV6-1,.,TRBJ2-2,TGTGCCAGCAGTGAAGCGCCGGTTACCGGGGAGCTGTTTTTT,CASSEAPVTGELFF
many,TRBV19,.,TRBJ1-3,TGTGCCAGTAGTATGTACGGGGGAAGTCCCCTTCTCTCTGGAAACACCATATATTTT,CASSMYGGSPLLSGNTIYF
many,TRBV29-1,.,TRBJ2-1,TGCAGCGCCCCCAAGAGCTCCTACAATGAGCAGTTCTTC,CSAPKSSYNEQFF
many,TRBV18,TRBD1,TRBJ2-7,TGTGCCAGCTCACCCGGGACAGGGGGCGCCTACGAGCAGTACTTC,CASSPGTGGAYEQYF
many,TRBV4-3,.,TRBJ2-7,TGCGCCAGCAGCCAAGATCACCGGGGGATATCCTACGAGCAGTACTTC,CASSQDHRGISYEQYF